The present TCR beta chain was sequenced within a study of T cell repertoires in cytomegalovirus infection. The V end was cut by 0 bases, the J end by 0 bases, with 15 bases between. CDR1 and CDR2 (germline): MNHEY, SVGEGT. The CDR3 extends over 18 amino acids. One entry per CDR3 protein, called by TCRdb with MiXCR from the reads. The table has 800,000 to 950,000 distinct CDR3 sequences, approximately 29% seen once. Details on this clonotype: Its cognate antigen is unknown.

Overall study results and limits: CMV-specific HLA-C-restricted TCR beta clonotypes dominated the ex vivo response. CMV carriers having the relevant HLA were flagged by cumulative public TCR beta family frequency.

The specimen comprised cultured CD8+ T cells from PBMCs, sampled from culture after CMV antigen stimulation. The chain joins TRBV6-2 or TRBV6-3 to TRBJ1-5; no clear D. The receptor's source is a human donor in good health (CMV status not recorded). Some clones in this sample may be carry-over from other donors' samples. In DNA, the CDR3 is TGTGCCAGCAGTTACTCGTCCGTCTTGGCAGGTAGCAATCAGCCCCAGCATTTT. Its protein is CASSYSSVLAGSNQPQHF.